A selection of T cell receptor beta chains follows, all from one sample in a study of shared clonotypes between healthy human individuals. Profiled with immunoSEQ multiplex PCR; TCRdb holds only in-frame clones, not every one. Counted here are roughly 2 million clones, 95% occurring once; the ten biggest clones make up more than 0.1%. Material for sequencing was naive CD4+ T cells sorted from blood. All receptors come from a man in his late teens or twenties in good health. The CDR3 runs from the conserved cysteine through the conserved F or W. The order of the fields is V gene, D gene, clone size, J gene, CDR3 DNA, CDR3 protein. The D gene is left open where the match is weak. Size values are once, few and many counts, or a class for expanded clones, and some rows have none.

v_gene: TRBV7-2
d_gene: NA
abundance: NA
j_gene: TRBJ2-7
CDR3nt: TGTGCCAGCGCTAAAGGGAGGCAGGGGGTCCTCGAGTACGAGCAGTACTTC
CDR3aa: CASAKGRQGVLEYEQYF

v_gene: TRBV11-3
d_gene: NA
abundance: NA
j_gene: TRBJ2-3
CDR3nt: TGTGCCAGCAGCCAAAACACAGATACGCAGTATTTT
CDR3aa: CASSQNTDTQYF

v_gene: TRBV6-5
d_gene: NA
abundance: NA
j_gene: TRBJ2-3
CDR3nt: TGTGCCAGCAGTTACTCAGGGGGCACAGATACGCAGTATTTT
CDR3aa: CASSYSGGTDTQYF

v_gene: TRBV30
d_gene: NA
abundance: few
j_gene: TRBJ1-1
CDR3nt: TGTGCCTGGACCGCGGACGGTTACACTGAAGCTTTCTTT
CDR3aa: CAWTADGYTEAFF

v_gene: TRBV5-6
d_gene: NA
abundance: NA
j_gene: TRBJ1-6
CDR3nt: TGTGCCAGCAGCTTGCGCAGGATGGATCGGTATAATTCACCCCTCCACTTT
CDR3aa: CASSLRRMDRYNSPLHF

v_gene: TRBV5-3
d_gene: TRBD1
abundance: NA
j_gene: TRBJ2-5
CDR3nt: TGTGCCAGAACCAGGGGTCGGGACAGTGGTTTAAGGGCTACCCAGTACTTC
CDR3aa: CARTRGRDSGLRATQYF

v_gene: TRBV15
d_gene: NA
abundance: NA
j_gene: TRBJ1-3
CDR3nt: TGTGCCACCAGCAGAGGGACTACGGGAAACACCATATATTTT
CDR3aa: CATSRGTTGNTIYF

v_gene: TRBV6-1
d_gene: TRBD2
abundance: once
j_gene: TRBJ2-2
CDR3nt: TGTGCCAGCAGTGTTGTAGCGGGGGTCACCGGGGAGCTGTTTTTT
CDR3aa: CASSVVAGVTGELFF

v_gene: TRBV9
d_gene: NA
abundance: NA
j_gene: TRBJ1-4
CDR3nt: TGTGCCAGCAGCCCGGGGGTAGTCGCAACTAATGAAAAACTGTTTTTT
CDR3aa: CASSPGVVATNEKLFF

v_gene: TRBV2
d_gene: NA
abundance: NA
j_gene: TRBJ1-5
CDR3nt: TGTGCCAGCAGGGGCAGGGGTCAGCCCCAGCATTTT
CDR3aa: CASRGRGQPQHF

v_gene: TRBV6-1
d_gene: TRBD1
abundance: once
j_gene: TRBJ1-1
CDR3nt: TGTGCCAGCAGTGAGAGGACAGGGGAAGCTTTCTTT
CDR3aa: CASSERTGEAFF

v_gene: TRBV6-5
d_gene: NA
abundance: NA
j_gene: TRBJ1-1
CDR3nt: TGTGCCAGCGCCCGGGGAAACACTGAAGCTTTCTTT
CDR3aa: CASARGNTEAFF

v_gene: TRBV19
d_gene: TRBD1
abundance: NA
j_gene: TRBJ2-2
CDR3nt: TGTGCCAGTAGTCTTCCGGGGACAGCGAACACCGGGGAGCTGTTTTTT
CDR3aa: CASSLPGTANTGELFF